These 2 T cell receptor beta chains share one sample of origin, sequenced in a study of PD-1 blockade in classical Hodgkin lymphoma. Each and every patient relapsed after autologous stem cell transplantation, and patients got differing brentuximab vedotin exposure. Measured with immunoSEQ multiplex PCR; TCRdb has only the in-frame clones, and not every one. This table holds approximately 20,000 clones, 60% to 85% found once. The sequencing here drew on peripheral blood mononuclear cells (PBMCs), taken before the second cycle of nivolumab. These receptor sequences come from a human donor with classical Hodgkin lymphoma.

CDR3 in DNA: TGTGCCAGCAGTTCCTCAGGTCGTTCCTACGAGCAGTACTTC. The encoded protein is CASSSSGRSYEQYF. The chain carries TRBV6-1 and TRBJ2-7; D not resolved. Germline loops: CDR1 MNHNS, CDR2 SASEGT. This CDR3 has 14 amino acids. Trimming removed 5 bases from V and 1 base from J, with 12 bases in between.

V and J are TRBV2 and TRBJ1-3; no clear D gene. Trimming removed 7 bases from V and 0 bases from J, with 7 bases in between. This CDR3 region has 13 residues. Germline CDR1 SNHLY, CDR2 FYNNEI. In DNA, the CDR3 is TGTGCCAGCACAGGAATCTCTGGAAACACCATATATTTT. Residues: CASTGISGNTIYF.